A selection of T cell receptor beta chains follows, all from one sample in a study of T cell responses to AZD1222 COVID-19 vaccine. Generated by immunoSEQ multiplex PCR, the TCRdb table keeps only in-frame clones and is missing some. The sample has roughly 100,000 clones; about 93% are singletons. The source material was peripheral blood, sampled on day 0 of AZD1222 vaccination. These receptors all come from an adult in good health. CDR3s include the opening cysteine and the closing phenylalanine or tryptophan. A D gene is named only where the DNA matches it firmly. Clone size, where shown, is once, few, many, or a class for clones that have expanded.

v_call	clone_size	d_call	j_call	cdr3_aa	cdr3_nt
TRBV27	-	-	TRBJ2-5	CASSGKPTALRKETQYF	TGTGCCAGCAGTGGCAAACCGACAGCTTTAAGAAAAGAGACCCAGTACTTC
TRBV19	-	-	TRBJ2-6	CASSKERLGAVSGANVLTF	TGTGCCAGTAGTAAGGAGAGATTGGGGGCAGTATCTGGGGCCAACGTCCTGACTTTC
TRBV18	-	-	TRBJ2-3	CASSEGEADTQYF	TGTGCCAGCTCAGAAGGGGAGGCGGATACGCAGTATTTT
TRBV6-5	-	-	TRBJ1-4	CASREDRRNEKLFF	TGTGCCAGCAGGGAGGACAGAAGAAATGAAAAACTGTTTTTT
TRBV6-5	-	-	TRBJ2-3	CASSIPSTDTQYF	TGTGCCAGCAGTATCCCTAGCACAGATACGCAGTATTTT
TRBV20-1	-	-	TRBJ2-1	CSARDRNEQFF	TGCAGTGCTAGAGATCGTAATGAGCAGTTCTTC
TRBV7-8	-	-	TRBJ2-4	CASRRTGSDFLNKNIQYF	TGTGCCAGCAGACGTACCGGGTCGGACTTTCTAAACAAAAACATTCAGTACTTC
TRBV6-5	-	-	TRBJ1-2	CATSTAYGYTF	TGTGCCACCTCGACCGCTTATGGCTACACCTTC
TRBV28	-	TRBD2	TRBJ2-1	CASSSAGQPSYNEQFF	TGTGCCAGCAGTTCAGCGGGGCAGCCTTCCTACAATGAGCAGTTCTTC
TRBV19	-	-	TRBJ2-3	CASSRRGGTDTQYF	TGTGCCAGTAGTAGGCGAGGGGGCACAGATACGCAGTATTTT
TRBV27	once	TRBD2	TRBJ2-2	CASSYMQTSENTGELFF	TGTGCCAGCAGTTATATGCAGACTAGCGAGAACACCGGGGAGCTGTTTTTT
TRBV2	-	TRBD1	TRBJ1-1	CASRARQGNTEAFF	TGTGCCAGCAGGGCTCGACAGGGGAACACTGAAGCTTTCTTT
TRBV7-9	-	-	TRBJ1-4	CASSVPGVGEKLFF	TGTGCCAGCAGCGTTCCCGGGGTTGGGGAAAAACTGTTTTTT
TRBV10-1	once	-	TRBJ2-3	CASSESLQLPTDTQYF	TGCGCCAGCAGTGAGTCGTTACAGCTACCCACAGATACGCAGTATTTT
TRBV4-2	-	TRBD2	TRBJ2-5	CASRQTSGLNQGTQYF	TGTGCCAGCAGACAAACTAGCGGACTTAACCAGGGGACCCAGTACTTC
TRBV2	many	-	TRBJ2-3	CASSEEGMGTDTQYF	TGTGCCAGCAGTGAAGAGGGGATGGGCACAGATACGCAGTATTTT
TRBV29-1	-	-	TRBJ2-1	CSVETTYNEQFF	TGCAGCGTGGAAACGACTTACAATGAGCAGTTCTTC